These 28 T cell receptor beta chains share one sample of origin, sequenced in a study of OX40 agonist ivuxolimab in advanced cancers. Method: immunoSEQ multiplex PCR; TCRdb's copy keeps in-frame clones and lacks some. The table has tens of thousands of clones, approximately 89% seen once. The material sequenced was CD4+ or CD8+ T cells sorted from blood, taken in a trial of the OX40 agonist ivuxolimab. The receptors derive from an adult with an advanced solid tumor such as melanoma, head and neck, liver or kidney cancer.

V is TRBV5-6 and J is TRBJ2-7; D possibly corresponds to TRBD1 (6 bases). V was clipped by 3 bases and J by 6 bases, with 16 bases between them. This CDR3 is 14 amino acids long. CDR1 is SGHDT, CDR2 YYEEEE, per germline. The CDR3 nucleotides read TGTGCCAGCAGCTCCACGGGACAAAGTGGCGAGCAGTACTTC. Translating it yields CASSSTGQSGEQYF.

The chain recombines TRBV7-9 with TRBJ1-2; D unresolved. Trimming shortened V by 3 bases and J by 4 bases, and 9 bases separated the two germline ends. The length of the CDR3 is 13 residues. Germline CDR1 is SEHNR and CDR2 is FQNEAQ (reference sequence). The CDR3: CASSFSITYGYTF. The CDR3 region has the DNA TGTGCCAGCAGCTTCAGTATAACCTATGGCTACACCTTC.

In DNA form, the CDR3 reads TGTGCCTGGGCCAGACAGGGAGGGGAAAAACTGTTTTTT. It codes for CAWARQGGEKLFF. The gene calls are TRBV30 and TRBJ1-4; 7 bases align to TRBD1. V shed 5 bases, J shed 8 bases, and the junction held 8 bases outside the gene matches. CDR3 size: 13 residues. Germline CDR1 and CDR2: GTSNPN and SVGIG (reference sequence). The entire variable domain, with the rest obtained from reference TRBV30 and TRBJ1-4, is as follows: SQTIHQWPATLVQPVGSPLSLECTVEGTSNPNLYWYRQAAGRGLQLLFYSVGIGQISSEVPQNLSASRPQDRQFILSSKKLLLSDSGFYLCAWARQGGEKLFFGSGTQLSVL.

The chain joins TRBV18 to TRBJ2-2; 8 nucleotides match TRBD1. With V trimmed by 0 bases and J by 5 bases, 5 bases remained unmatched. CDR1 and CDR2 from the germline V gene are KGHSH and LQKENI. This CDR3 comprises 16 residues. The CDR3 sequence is CASSPPMTGATGELFF. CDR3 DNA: TGTGCCAGCTCACCACCGATGACAGGGGCGACCGGGGAGCTGTTTTTT.

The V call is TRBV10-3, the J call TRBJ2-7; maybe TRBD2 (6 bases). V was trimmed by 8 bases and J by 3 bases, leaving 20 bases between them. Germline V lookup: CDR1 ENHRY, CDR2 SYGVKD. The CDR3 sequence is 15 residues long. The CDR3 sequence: CAIRHRLALNYEQYF. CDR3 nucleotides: TGTGCCATCCGCCATAGGCTAGCGCTAAACTACGAGCAGTACTTC.

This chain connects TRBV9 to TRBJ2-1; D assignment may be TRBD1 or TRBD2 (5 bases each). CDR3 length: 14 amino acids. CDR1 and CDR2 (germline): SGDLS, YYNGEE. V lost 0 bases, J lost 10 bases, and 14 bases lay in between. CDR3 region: CASSVEPAEGEQFF. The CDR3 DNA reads TGTGCCAGCAGCGTAGAGCCAGCCGAGGGGGAGCAGTTCTTC.

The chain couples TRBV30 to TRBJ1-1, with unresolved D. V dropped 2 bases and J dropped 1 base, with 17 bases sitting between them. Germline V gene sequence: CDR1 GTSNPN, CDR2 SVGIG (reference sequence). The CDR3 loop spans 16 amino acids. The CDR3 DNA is TGTGCCTGGAGTACCAACCAGCGGCGGCAGAACACTGAAGCTTTCTTT. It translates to CAWSTNQRRQNTEAFF.

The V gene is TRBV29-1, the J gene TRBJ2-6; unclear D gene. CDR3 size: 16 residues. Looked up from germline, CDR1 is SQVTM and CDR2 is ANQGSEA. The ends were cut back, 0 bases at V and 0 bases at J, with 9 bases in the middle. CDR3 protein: CSVEDIRDSGANVLTF. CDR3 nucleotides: TGCAGCGTTGAAGATATTAGGGACTCTGGGGCCAACGTCCTGACTTTC.

The CDR3 spells CASSSRQVGTGELFF. DNA for the CDR3: TGTGCCAGCAGCTCCCGACAGGTTGGCACCGGGGAGCTGTTTTTT. V and J are TRBV7-2 and TRBJ2-2; D is perhaps TRBD1 (6 bases). CDR1 is SGHTA and CDR2 is FQGNSA in the germline V gene. The CDR3 loop spans 15 amino acids. The ends were cut back, 4 bases at V and 4 bases at J, with 13 bases in the middle.

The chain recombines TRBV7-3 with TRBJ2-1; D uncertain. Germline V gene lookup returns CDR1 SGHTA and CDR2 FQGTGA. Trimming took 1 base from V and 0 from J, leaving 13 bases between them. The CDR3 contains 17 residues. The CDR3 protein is CASSLIRLASSYNEQFF. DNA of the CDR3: TGTGCCAGCAGCTTAATACGTCTTGCCAGCTCCTACAATGAGCAGTTCTTC.

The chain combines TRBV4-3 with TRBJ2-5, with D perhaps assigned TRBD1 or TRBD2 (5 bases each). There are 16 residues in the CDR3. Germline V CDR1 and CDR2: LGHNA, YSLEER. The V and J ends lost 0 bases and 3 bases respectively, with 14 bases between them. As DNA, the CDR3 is TGCGCCAGCAGCCAAGATGTGGGACCCTTTGAAGAGACCCAGTACTTC. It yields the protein CASSQDVGPFEETQYF.

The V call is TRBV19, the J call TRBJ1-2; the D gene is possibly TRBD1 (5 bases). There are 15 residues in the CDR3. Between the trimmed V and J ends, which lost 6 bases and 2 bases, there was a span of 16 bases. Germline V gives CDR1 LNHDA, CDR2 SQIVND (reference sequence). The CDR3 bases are TGTGCCAGTAGCGTCCCCGGGACGGGGAACTATGGCTACACCTTC. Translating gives CASSVPGTGNYGYTF.

The CDR3 is CAISESTLGEQSRNIQYF. CDR3 nucleotides: TGTGCCATCAGTGAGTCGACATTGGGGGAGCAAAGCAGAAACATTCAGTACTTC. J is TRBJ2-4 and V is TRBV10-3, with D perhaps TRBD1 or TRBD2 (5 bases each). Germline V CDR1 and CDR2: ENHRY, SYGVKD. The ends were cut back, 0 bases at V and 6 bases at J, with 21 bases in the middle. The CDR3 runs to 18 residues.

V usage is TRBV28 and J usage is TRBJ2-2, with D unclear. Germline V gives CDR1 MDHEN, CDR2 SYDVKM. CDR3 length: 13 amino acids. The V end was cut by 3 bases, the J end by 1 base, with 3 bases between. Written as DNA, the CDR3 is TGTGCCAGCAGTTTGGGGAACACCGGGGAGCTGTTTTTT. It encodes CASSLGNTGELFF.

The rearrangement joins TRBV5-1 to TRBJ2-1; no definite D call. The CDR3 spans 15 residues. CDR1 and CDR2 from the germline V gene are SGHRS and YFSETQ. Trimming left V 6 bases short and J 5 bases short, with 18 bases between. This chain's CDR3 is CASTHAAHSDNEQFF. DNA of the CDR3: TGCGCCAGCACCCACGCCGCCCATAGTGACAATGAGCAGTTCTTC.

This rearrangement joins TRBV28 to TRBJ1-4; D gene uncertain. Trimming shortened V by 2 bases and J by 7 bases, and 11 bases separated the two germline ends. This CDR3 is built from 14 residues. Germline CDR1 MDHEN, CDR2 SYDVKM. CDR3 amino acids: CASSLGGGPEKLFF. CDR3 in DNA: TGTGCCAGCAGTTTAGGCGGAGGCCCTGAAAAACTGTTTTTT.

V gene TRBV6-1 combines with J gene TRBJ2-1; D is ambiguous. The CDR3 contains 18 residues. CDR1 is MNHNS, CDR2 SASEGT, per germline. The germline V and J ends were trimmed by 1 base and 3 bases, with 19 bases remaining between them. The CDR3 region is CASSEGVRSAPYYNEQFF. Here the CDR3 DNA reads TGTGCCAGCAGTGAAGGGGTAAGGTCGGCCCCTTACTACAATGAGCAGTTCTTC.

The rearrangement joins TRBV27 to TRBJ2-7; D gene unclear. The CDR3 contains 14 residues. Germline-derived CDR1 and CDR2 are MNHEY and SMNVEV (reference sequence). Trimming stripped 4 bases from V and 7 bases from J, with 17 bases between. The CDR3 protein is CASSSSGPSMEQYF. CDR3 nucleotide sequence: TGTGCCAGCAGTTCATCGGGCCCCTCCATGGAGCAGTACTTC.

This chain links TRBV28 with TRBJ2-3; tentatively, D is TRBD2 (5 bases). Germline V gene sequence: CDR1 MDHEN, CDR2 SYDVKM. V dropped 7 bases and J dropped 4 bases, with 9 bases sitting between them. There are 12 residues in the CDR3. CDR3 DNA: TGTGCCAGCAAACTAGTATCAGATACGCAGTATTTT. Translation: CASKLVSDTQYF.

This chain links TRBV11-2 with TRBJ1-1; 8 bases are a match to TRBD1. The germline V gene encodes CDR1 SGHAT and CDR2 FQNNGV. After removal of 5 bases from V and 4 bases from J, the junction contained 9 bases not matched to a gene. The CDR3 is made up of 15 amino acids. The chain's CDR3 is CASSPLQGAVTEAFF. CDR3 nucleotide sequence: TGTGCCAGCAGCCCACTTCAGGGGGCGGTCACTGAAGCTTTCTTT. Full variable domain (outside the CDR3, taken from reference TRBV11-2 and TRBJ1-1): EAGVAQSPRYKIIEKRQSVAFWCNPISGHATLYWYQQILGQGPKLLIQFQNNGVVDDSQLPKDRFSAERLKGVDSTLKIQPAKLEDSAVYLCASSPLQGAVTEAFFGQGTRLTVV.

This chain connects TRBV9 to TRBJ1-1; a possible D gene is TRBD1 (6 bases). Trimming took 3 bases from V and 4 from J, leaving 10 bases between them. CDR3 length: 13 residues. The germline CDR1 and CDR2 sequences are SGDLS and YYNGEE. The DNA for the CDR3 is TGTGCCAGCAGCGGGGGACATAGCACTGAAGCTTTCTTT. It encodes CASSGGHSTEAFF.

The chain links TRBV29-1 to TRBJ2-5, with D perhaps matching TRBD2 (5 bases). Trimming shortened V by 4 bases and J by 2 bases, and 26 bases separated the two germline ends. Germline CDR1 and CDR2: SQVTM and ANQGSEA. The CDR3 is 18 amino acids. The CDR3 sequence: CSVVPLDPTLGRQETQYF. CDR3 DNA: TGCAGCGTTGTGCCCCTAGACCCTACCTTGGGGAGACAAGAGACCCAGTACTTC. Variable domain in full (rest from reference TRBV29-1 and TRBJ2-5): SAVISQKPSRDICQRGTSLTIQCQVDSQVTMMFWYRQQPGQSLTLIATANQGSEATYESGFVIDKFPISRPNLTFSTLTVSNMSPEDSSIYLCSVVPLDPTLGRQETQYFGPGTRLLVL.

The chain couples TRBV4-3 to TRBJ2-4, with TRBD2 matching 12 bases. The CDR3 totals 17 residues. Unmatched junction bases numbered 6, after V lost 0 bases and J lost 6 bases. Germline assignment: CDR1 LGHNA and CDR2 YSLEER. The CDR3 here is CASSQDRLAGDVNIQYF. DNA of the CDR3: TGCGCCAGCAGCCAAGATCGACTAGCGGGAGATGTAAACATTCAGTACTTC.

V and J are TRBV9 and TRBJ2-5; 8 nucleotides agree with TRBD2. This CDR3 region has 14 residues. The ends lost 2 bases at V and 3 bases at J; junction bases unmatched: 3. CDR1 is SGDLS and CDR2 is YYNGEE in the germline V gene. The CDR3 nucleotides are TGTGCCAGCAGCGTGTCACTAGCGGAAGAGACCCAGTACTTC. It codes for CASSVSLAEETQYF.

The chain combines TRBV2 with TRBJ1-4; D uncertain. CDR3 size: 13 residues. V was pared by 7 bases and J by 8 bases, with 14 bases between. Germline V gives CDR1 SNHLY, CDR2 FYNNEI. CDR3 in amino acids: CASKYVQAEKLFF. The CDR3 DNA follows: TGTGCCAGCAAATATGTCCAGGCCGAAAAACTGTTTTTT.

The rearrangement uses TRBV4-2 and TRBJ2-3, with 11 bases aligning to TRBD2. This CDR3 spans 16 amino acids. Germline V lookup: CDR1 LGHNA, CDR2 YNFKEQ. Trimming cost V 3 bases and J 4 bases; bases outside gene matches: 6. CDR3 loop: CASSHPGTSGPDTQYF. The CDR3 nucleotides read TGTGCCAGCAGCCATCCCGGGACTAGCGGTCCAGATACGCAGTATTTT.

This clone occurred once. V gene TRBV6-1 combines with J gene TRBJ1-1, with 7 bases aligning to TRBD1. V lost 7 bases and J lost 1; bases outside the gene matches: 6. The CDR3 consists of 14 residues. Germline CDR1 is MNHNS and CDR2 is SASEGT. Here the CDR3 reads CASIIGTANTEAFF. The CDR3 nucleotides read TGTGCCAGCATTATCGGGACAGCGAACACTGAAGCTTTCTTT.

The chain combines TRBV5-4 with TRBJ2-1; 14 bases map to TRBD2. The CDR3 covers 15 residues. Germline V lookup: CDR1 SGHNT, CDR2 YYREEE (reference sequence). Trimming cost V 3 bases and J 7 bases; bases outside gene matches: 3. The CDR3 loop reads CASSWRTSGGNEQFF. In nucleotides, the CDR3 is TGTGCCAGCAGCTGGCGGACTAGCGGGGGGAATGAGCAGTTCTTC. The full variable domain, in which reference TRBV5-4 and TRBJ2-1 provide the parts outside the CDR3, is ETGVTQSPTHLIKTRGQQVTLRCSSQSGHNTVSWYQQALGQGPQFIFQYYREEENGRGNFPPRFSGLQFPNYSSELNVNALELDDSALYLCASSWRTSGGNEQFFGPGTRLTVL.